The 30 T cell receptor beta chains listed next were all sequenced from one sample in a study of blood T cell repertoires in COVID-19. Measured with immunoSEQ multiplex PCR; TCRdb has only the in-frame clones, and not every one. The sample lists approximately 250,000 clones, 92% occurring once. The sample comprised peripheral blood. Receptors were obtained from a man aged 30 to 45 with COVID-19, enrolled during active disease.

V usage is TRBV9 and J usage is TRBJ2-3; TRBD2 matches at 10 bases. Germline CDR1 reads SGDLS; CDR2 reads YYNGEE. The length of the CDR3 is 18 residues. V trimming: 0 bases; J trimming: 1 base; junction bases outside the gene matches: 8. CDR3 in DNA: TGTGCCAGCAGCGTAGTCCCCACTAGCGGGACGGGCACAGATACGCAGTATTTT. This translates into CASSVVPTSGTGTDTQYF.

The gene calls are TRBV13 and TRBJ1-4; TRBD1 aligns across 7 bases. Germline assignment: CDR1 PRHDT and CDR2 FYEKMQ (reference sequence). V shed 0 bases, J shed 6 bases, and the junction held 4 bases outside the gene matches. The CDR3 has 15 amino acids. In DNA form, the CDR3 reads TGTGCCAGCAGCTTAGGGACAGGGATTCATGAAAAACTGTTTTTT. It codes for CASSLGTGIHEKLFF.

For the CDR3, the DNA is TGTGCCACGGCTTCAACGGGGGGAATCACAGATACGCAGTATTTT. Translation gives CATASTGGITDTQYF. The V gene is TRBV24-1, the J gene TRBJ2-3; 7 bases are a match to TRBD2. Germline loops: CDR1 KGHDR, CDR2 SFDVKD. The CDR3 spans 15 residues. V was clipped by 10 bases and J by 2 bases; unmatched bases: 11.

This chain uses TRBV4-2 with TRBJ1-5; D might be TRBD1 (5 bases). V was clipped by 0 bases and J by 7 bases, with 16 bases between them. Germline V gives CDR1 LGHNA, CDR2 YNFKEQ. The CDR3 runs 16 residues. The CDR3 coding sequence is TGTGCCAGCAGCCAAGATGTTATAGGGGCGTCCCAGCCCCAGCATTTT. It specifies CASSQDVIGASQPQHF.

The V call is TRBV20-1, the J call TRBJ2-5; possibly TRBD2 for D (6 bases). V lost 6 bases and J lost 7, with 12 bases in between. This CDR3 is 11 amino acids long. Germline CDR1 is DFQATT and CDR2 is SNEGSKA (reference sequence). The CDR3 bases are TGCAGTGCAAGGGACGGGGGGACCCAGTACTTC. Protein: CSARDGGTQYF.

The chain combines TRBV7-6 with TRBJ2-2; 7 positions agree with TRBD2. The germline V gene has CDR1 SGHVS and CDR2 FNYEAQ. The CDR3 is 16 amino acids. With V trimmed by 0 bases and J by 1 base, 2 bases remained unmatched. The CDR3 is CASSLAGGGNTGELFF. The CDR3 DNA reads TGTGCCAGCAGCTTAGCTGGCGGGGGGAACACCGGGGAGCTGTTTTTT.

This chain links TRBV19 with TRBJ1-5, with 9 positions matching TRBD1. Germline V gives CDR1 LNHDA, CDR2 SQIVND (reference sequence). Unmatched junction bases numbered 5, after V lost 4 bases and J lost 7 bases. This CDR3 is built from 14 residues. In nucleotides, the CDR3 is TGTGCCAGTAGTAACACAGGGGGCGGGCAGCCCCAGCATTTT. It specifies CASSNTGGGQPQHF. The complete variable domain, with remaining parts taken from reference TRBV19 and TRBJ1-5, reads DGGITQSPKYLFRKEGQNVTLSCEQNLNHDAMYWYRQDPGQGLRLIYYSQIVNDFQKGDIAEGYSVSREKKESFPLTVTSAQKNPTAFYLCASSNTGGGQPQHFGDGTRLSIL.

The chain is built from TRBV3-1 (or the pseudogene TRBV3-2) and TRBJ2-2, with a possible D match to TRBD1 (5 bases). The CDR3 totals 15 residues. Germline values: CDR1 LGHDT, CDR2 YNNKEL (reference sequence). Trimming removed 1 base at V and 6 bases at J, with 12 bases between. The CDR3 DNA reads TGTGCCAGCAGCCAAGGGTGGGGCGTTCCCGGGGAGCTGTTTTTT. Protein product: CASSQGWGVPGELFF.

The chain links TRBV12-5 to TRBJ1-5; 9 bases are shared with TRBD1. V trimming: 6 bases; J trimming: 1 base; junction bases outside the gene matches: 7. The CDR3 is 16 residues long. Germline V gene lookup returns CDR1 LGHNT and CDR2 FRNRAP. CDR3 nucleotide sequence: TGTGCTAGTGGACCTAGGACAGGGGCGAGCAATCAGCCCCAGCATTTT. This translates into CASGPRTGASNQPQHF.

The chain combines TRBV5-1 with TRBJ1-2; D is uncertain. The CDR3 is made up of 14 amino acids. CDR1 is SGHRS and CDR2 is YFSETQ in the germline V gene. Between the trimmed V and J ends, which lost 1 base and 8 bases, there was a span of 15 bases. The CDR3 protein is CASSLSVTPGGYTF. CDR3 coding DNA: TGCGCCAGCAGCTTGAGTGTCACACCGGGGGGCTACACCTTC.

The CDR3 spells CASSQEAGNNYGYTF. In DNA, the CDR3 is TGTGCCAGCAGCCAAGAAGCGGGGAACAACTATGGCTACACCTTC. The V and J genes are TRBV4-2 and TRBJ1-2, with D unclear. The CDR3 is made up of 15 amino acids. The ends were cut back, 0 bases at V and 2 bases at J, with 10 bases in the middle. Per germline, CDR1 LGHNA and CDR2 YNFKEQ.

V is TRBV5-6 and J is TRBJ1-2, with D possibly being TRBD1 (6 bases). The germline CDR1 and CDR2 sequences are SGHDT and YYEEEE. V was clipped by 2 bases and J by 0 bases, with 11 bases between them. This CDR3 is 15 amino acids long. In DNA form, the CDR3 reads TGTGCCAGCAGCTTCAGACAGGCCGCTAACTATGGCTACACCTTC. Protein sequence: CASSFRQAANYGYTF.

The CDR3 coding sequence is TGCGCCAGCAGCTTGGTTCAGGGGGCGCTTGGCGGCTACACCTTC. It translates to CASSLVQGALGGYTF. The chain combines TRBV5-1 with TRBJ1-2, with 8 nucleotides matching TRBD1. The junction had 9 bases not matched to a gene; V was cut back by 0 bases and J by 8 bases. Germline V gives CDR1 SGHRS, CDR2 YFSETQ. The CDR3 extends over 15 amino acids.

In this sample, this clone turned up once. The CDR3 DNA reads as TGTGCCAGCAGCTTCGGTACCTTCTCTGGAAACACCATATATTTT. Its translation is CASSFGTFSGNTIYF. The chain joins TRBV11-2 to TRBJ1-3, with D unresolved. The V end lost 3 bases, the J end lost 0 bases, and 9 bases lay between the germline ends. Looked up from germline, CDR1 is SGHAT and CDR2 is FQNNGV. The CDR3 has 15 residues.

The chain uses TRBV6-4 and TRBJ1-5; D may be TRBD1 (5 bases). The CDR3 runs to 13 residues. The germline V and J ends were trimmed by 4 bases and 7 bases, with 11 bases remaining between them. Germline loops: CDR1 MRHNA, CDR2 SNTAGT. CDR3 bases: TGTGCCAGCAGTGTCGACAGTGGGCAGCCCCAGCATTTT. Residues: CASSVDSGQPQHF.

The J gene is TRBJ2-3, the V gene TRBV4-1; a possible D gene is TRBD1 (5 bases). V was cut by 3 bases and J by 3 bases, with 7 bases left in between. The CDR3 runs 13 residues. Germline CDR1 reads MGHRA; CDR2 reads YSYEKL. CDR3 sequence: CASSQQGTDTQYF. DNA of the CDR3: TGCGCCAGCAGCCAGCAGGGAACAGATACGCAGTATTTT.

This chain links TRBV10-3 with TRBJ1-5; TRBD1 matches at 11 bases. J lost 4 bases, V lost 10 bases, and 12 bases had no gene match. The CDR3 spans 16 residues. The germline gives CDR1 ENHRY, CDR2 SYGVKD. The CDR3 region has the DNA TGTGCCACGGAGGACGTACGGGACAGGGGGAATCAGCCCCAGCATTTT. Translated: CATEDVRDRGNQPQHF.

The chain combines TRBV6-1 with TRBJ1-3; TRBD1 matches at 8 bases. From germline, CDR1 is MNHNS and CDR2 SASEGT. V lost 1 base to trimming and J lost 3 bases; unmatched junction nucleotides: 2. CDR3 length: 15 residues. The CDR3 loop reads CASSEDRGSGNTIYF. The CDR3 nucleotides read TGTGCCAGCAGTGAAGACAGGGGGAGTGGAAACACCATATATTTT.

The chain couples TRBV6-5 to TRBJ1-1; D might be TRBD1 (6 bases). The CDR3 contains 15 residues. CDR1 is MNHEY, CDR2 SVGAGI, per germline. Trimming removed 10 bases from V and 4 bases from J, with 22 bases in between. CDR3 sequence (DNA): TGTGCCATCAAACCATTAACAGGGAGCCCCACTGAAGCTTTCTTT. Residues: CAIKPLTGSPTEAFF.

This clone was detected once. Other nucleotide sequences in the sample specify the same CDR3. The chain employs TRBV5-6 and TRBJ2-7; 10 positions match TRBD1. This CDR3 contains 14 residues. Per the germline V gene, CDR1 is SGHDT and CDR2 is YYEEEE. Trimming cost V 4 bases and J 2 bases; bases outside gene matches: 3. CDR3 residues: CASSLGQGAYEQYF. In nucleotides, the CDR3 is TGTGCCAGCAGCCTAGGACAGGGGGCCTACGAGCAGTACTTC.

The rearrangement links TRBV29-1 to TRBJ2-5, with TRBD1 as a possible D gene (5 bases). The CDR3 sequence is 13 residues long. Germline values: CDR1 SQVTM, CDR2 ANQGSEA. Trimming left V 6 bases short and J 2 bases short, with 13 bases between. The CDR3 protein is CSVPWTTQETQYF. The CDR3 DNA sequence: TGCAGCGTCCCTTGGACAACTCAAGAGACCCAGTACTTC.

This chain joins TRBV5-5 and TRBJ2-2; the D gene is possibly TRBD2 (6 bases). The CDR3 length is 16 residues. Germline CDR1 is SGHKS and CDR2 is YYEKEE (reference sequence). Trimming cost V 0 bases and J 0 bases, with 9 bases left between them. CDR3 nucleotides: TGTGCCAGCAGCTTGGAGGGAGGATCGAACACCGGGGAGCTGTTTTTT. The encoded protein is CASSLEGGSNTGELFF.

J is TRBJ1-2 and V is TRBV6-6, with D tentatively TRBD1 (6 bases). The CDR3 sequence is 14 residues long. CDR1 and CDR2 from the germline V gene are MNHNY and SVGAGI (reference sequence). Trimming pared 4 bases from V and 4 bases from J, leaving 13 bases between. The DNA of the CDR3 is TGTGCCAGCAGTTCCACAGGGCTCTCCTATGGCTACACCTTC. Translating it yields CASSSTGLSYGYTF.

This chain uses TRBV9 with TRBJ2-1, with 12 bases fitting TRBD2. Losses at the gene ends were 3 bases for V and 10 bases for J; bases not matched to a gene: 8. Per germline, CDR1 SGDLS and CDR2 YYNGEE. The CDR3 sequence is 15 residues long. CDR3 in amino acids: CASSARLAGGGEQFF. In DNA, the CDR3 is TGTGCCAGCAGCGCGCGGCTAGCGGGGGGGGGCGAGCAGTTCTTC.

The chain links TRBV11-1 to TRBJ1-2; TRBD1 matches 7 bases. The junction had 8 bases not matched to a gene; V was cut back by 5 bases and J by 5 bases. Germline CDR1 is SGHAT and CDR2 is FQDESV (reference sequence). The CDR3 spans 14 residues. As DNA, the CDR3 is TGTGCCAGCAGCCCCGACAGGGATGCATATGGCTACACCTTC. Its translation is CASSPDRDAYGYTF.

The CDR3 spells CASSFQQGSEQFF. The DNA of the CDR3 is TGTGCCAGCAGCTTTCAACAGGGAAGTGAGCAGTTCTTC. This chain links TRBV7-9 with TRBJ2-1, with D possibly matching TRBD1 (6 bases). The CDR3 spans 13 residues. The germline gives CDR1 SEHNR, CDR2 FQNEAQ (reference sequence). V was pared by 3 bases and J by 9 bases, with 12 bases between.

This clone was seen a single time. This chain connects TRBV29-1 to TRBJ2-1, with 14 bases matching TRBD2. The length of the CDR3 is 16 residues. The V segment lost 6 bases and the J segment 2 bases; nucleotides outside the gene matches: 6. CDR1 SQVTM and CDR2 ANQGSEA come from the germline V gene. The DNA of the CDR3 is TGCAGCGTCGGGACTAGCGGGGGCCCTACCTACAATGAGCAGTTCTTC. This codes for CSVGTSGGPTYNEQFF.

The chain joins TRBV20-1 to TRBJ2-1; 9 bases are shared with TRBD1. Germline CDR1 reads DFQATT; CDR2 reads SNEGSKA (reference sequence). The CDR3 is made up of 11 amino acids. J gave up 14 bases and V 5 bases, and 7 bases lay outside the gene matches. CDR3 region: CSAHTGGAEFF. The CDR3 DNA reads TGCAGTGCTCATACAGGGGGCGCGGAGTTCTTC.

The chain couples TRBV11-2 to TRBJ1-4, with a tentative D call TRBD1 (6 bases). From germline, CDR1 is SGHAT and CDR2 FQNNGV. The V end was cut by 2 bases, the J end by 5 bases, with 9 bases between. This CDR3 spans 14 amino acids. The CDR3 nucleotides are TGTGCCAGCAGCTTAAACAGGGAAAATGAAAAACTGTTTTTT. Protein sequence: CASSLNRENEKLFF.

The gene calls are TRBV13 and TRBJ2-1, with D possibly TRBD1 on 5 matching bases. Per the germline V gene, CDR1 is PRHDT and CDR2 is FYEKMQ (reference sequence). With 1 base removed from V and 7 bases from J, the gap between germline ends came to 17 bases. This CDR3 contains 16 residues. CDR3 residues: CASSLDGRVNSNEQFF. CDR3 bases: TGTGCCAGCAGCTTAGACGGCAGGGTTAATTCAAATGAGCAGTTCTTC.